This T cell receptor beta chain was retrieved from a study of T cells in Graves' hyperthyroidism and ophthalmopathy. The CDR3 has 18 residues. The V segment lost 1 base and the J segment 3 bases; nucleotides outside the gene matches: 14. Germline CDR1 and CDR2: DFQATT and SNEGSKA (reference sequence). The source material, RNA transcripts, was used to amplify TCR beta CDR3 regions. HTBI primers drove first-round RT-PCR of the TCR CDR3. TCRdb re-called the multiplex PCR reads through MiXCR, storing one row per CDR3 protein. The sample includes around 500,000 distinct CDR3 sequences, around 14% of them seen just once. An absence of ophthalmopathy progression within 18 months meant stable Graves' hyperthyroidism. The source of the PBMCs was 10 ml of fresh peripheral blood.

This TCR was recovered from a woman aged 18-35 years with Graves' hyperthyroidism. What was sequenced was blood. The chain employs TRBV20-1 and TRBJ2-3; 9 bases line up with TRBD2. The CDR3: CSARGGGAGGPRTDTQYF. CDR3 DNA sequence: TGCAGTGCTAGAGGAGGTGGGGCGGGAGGGCCGAGGACAGATACGCAGTATTTT.